This record concerns one TCR beta chain sequence. Recovered participants had two consecutive negative NP/OP PCR tests, healthcare professional clearance, or symptom resolution. The data are from a study of blood T cell repertoires in COVID-19. CDR3 size: 15 residues. V lost 6 bases and J lost 5; bases outside the gene matches: 9. Germline CDR1 and CDR2: MNHEY and SVGAGI. Original processing notes: The assay estimated nucleated cells by amplifying reference gene primers. TCRdb keeps only in-frame clones here, not all; method: immunoSEQ multiplex PCR. V, J and clone size are those of that table, while D and trimming were read from the DNA. The sample shows 290,000 or so clones, around 86% of them seen only once.

J is TRBJ2-5 and V is TRBV6-5; 10 bases line up with TRBD2. The source is a young woman who had recovered from COVID-19. Sequencing was done on a sample of PBMCs or T cells enriched from blood (not recorded which). Here the CDR3 reads CASSKIAGGWETQYF. CDR3 in DNA: TGTGCCAGCAGCAAAATAGCGGGAGGTTGGGAGACCCAGTACTTC.